This TCR beta chain was sequenced during a study of control samples from healthy donors and cancer patients. The data were produced by immunoSEQ multiplex PCR, yet TCRdb's version contains in-frame clones alone and is incomplete. Of around 50,000 clones listed, around 95% were seen once; the top ten hold around 2%. The CDR3 runs 11 residues. Germline assignment: CDR1 LNHDA and CDR2 SQIVND (reference sequence). The V gene lost 5 bases and the J gene lost 10 bases, with 9 bases spanning the gap. This chain links TRBV19 with TRBJ2-1; D is undetermined. This TCR derives from a woman aged 25 to 45 in good health. The material sequenced was blood. CDR3 residues: CASSDYREQFF. Here the CDR3 DNA reads TGTGCCAGTAGTGATTATAGGGAGCAGTTCTTC.